Shown below are 2 T cell receptor beta chains from a single sample sequenced in a study of siplizumab effects on memory and regulatory T cells (dated by TCRdb to between 2019 and 2020). The receptor library was made with the immunoSEQ multiplex PCR assay. Sourced from immuneACCESS, this table was stored by TCRdb with only in-frame sequences that have V and J called. A share of the clones is absent; for the studies checked, an unresolved V gene accounts for under half, and the remainder has no known explanation. The sample table lists 100,000 or so clones, roughly 93% of them with a count of one. The leading ten clones occupy over 0.15% of the sample. The sample taken for sequencing was non-Treg CD4+ T cells sorted from blood. The cell subset or site label, read with the paper, signifies: FACS-sorted unstimulated CD4+ non-regulatory T cells. The receptors originated from a human donor in good health.

The rearrangement links TRBV11-1 to TRBJ2-2, with 9 bases identical to TRBD1. Germline assignment: CDR1 SGHAT and CDR2 FQDESV (reference sequence). The CDR3 covers 15 residues. The V and J ends lost 5 bases and 4 bases, in that order; junction bases with no gene match: 5. CDR3 in DNA: TGTGCCAGCAGCACGGACAGGGGCGGCACCGGGGAGCTGTTTTTT. Its protein is CASSTDRGGTGELFF.

J is TRBJ1-4 and V is TRBV9, with D unclear. V was shortened by 1 base and J by 2 bases, with 6 bases between the two germline ends. In germline, CDR1 is SGDLS, CDR2 YYNGEE. The CDR3 sequence is 14 residues long. The CDR3 DNA reads TGTGCCAGCAGCGTAACGGGCACTAATGAAAAACTGTTTTTT. It is translated as CASSVTGTNEKLFF.